These 27 T cell receptor beta chains came from one sample sequenced in a study of PD-L1 blockade in urothelial cancer. Profiling relied on immunoSEQ multiplex PCR, and the TCRdb table lists in-frame clones only, not all of them. The sample has approximately 79,000 clones; around four fifths are singletons. Time point denoted: pretreatment peripheral blood. Sample: PBMCs, taken around atezolizumab (anti-PD-L1) treatment. The receptors shown here come from a man aged 35 to 55 with urothelial cancer.

This clone was picked up a small number of times. The CDR3 spells CASSIGQKAFF. In DNA form, the CDR3 reads TGTGCCAGCAGCATAGGACAGAAAGCTTTCTTT. The rearrangement links TRBV7-2 to TRBJ1-1, with a possible D match to TRBD1 (6 bases). Germline-derived CDR1 and CDR2 are SGHTA and FQGNSA. The V gene lost 5 bases and the J gene lost 9 bases, with 10 bases spanning the gap. The length of the CDR3 is 11 residues.

The chain couples TRBV30 to TRBJ2-1, with 8 bases fitting TRBD1. Losses at the gene ends were 7 bases for V and 0 bases for J; bases not matched to a gene: 8. Germline values: CDR1 GTSNPN, CDR2 SVGIG (reference sequence). This CDR3 contains 15 residues. Written as DNA, the CDR3 is TGTGCCTTCGTGCAGGGGGCGGGCTCCTACAATGAGCAGTTCTTC. Translated: CAFVQGAGSYNEQFF. The entire variable domain, with the rest obtained from reference TRBV30 and TRBJ2-1, is as follows: SQTIHQWPATLVQPVGSPLSLECTVEGTSNPNLYWYRQAAGRGLQLLFYSVGIGQISSEVPQNLSASRPQDRQFILSSKKLLLSDSGFYLCAFVQGAGSYNEQFFGPGTRLTVL.

Notes on this clone: Its ends do not fully match the called genes, so a read error is possible. This chain uses TRBV20-1 with TRBJ2-1; 8 bases fit TRBD2. The CDR3 covers 11 residues. The germline gives CDR1 DFQATT, CDR2 SNEGSKA (reference sequence). CDR3: CSAPSGTRKVF. The CDR3 DNA is TGCAGTGCTCCGTCCGGGACTAGGAAGGTCTTC.

J is TRBJ2-4 and V is TRBV7-9; D remains ambiguous. Per the germline V gene, CDR1 is SEHNR and CDR2 is FQNEAQ (reference sequence). Trimming shortened V by 5 bases and J by 7 bases, and 12 bases separated the two germline ends. There are 13 residues in the CDR3. CDR3 region: CASSEPPRNIQYF. The CDR3 region has the DNA TGTGCCAGCAGCGAACCCCCCCGGAACATTCAGTACTTC.

The rearrangement uses TRBV7-3 and TRBJ2-1, with 7 bases identical to TRBD2. This CDR3 contains 14 residues. Per the germline V gene, CDR1 is SGHTA and CDR2 is FQGTGA. The J segment lost 5 bases and the V segment lost 4 bases, leaving 5 bases of the junction unmatched. In DNA form, the CDR3 reads TGTGCCAGCAGCTCGGGACTATCTCACAATGAGCAGTTCTTC. The encoded protein is CASSSGLSHNEQFF.

The chain couples TRBV7-2 to TRBJ2-2; TRBD1 matches 9 bases. Germline CDR1 SGHTA, CDR2 FQGNSA. V lost 2 bases, J lost 7 bases, and 8 bases stayed unmatched. The CDR3 loop spans 16 amino acids. The CDR3 DNA reads TGTGCCAGCAGCTTATGGGGGACAGGGTCGATCGGGGAGCTGTTTTTT. Translating gives CASSLWGTGSIGELFF. Filled out from reference TRBV7-2 and TRBJ2-2, the complete variable domain reads GAGVSQSPSNKVTEKGKDVELRCDPISGHTALYWYRQSLGQGLEFLIYFQGNSAPDKSGLPSDRFSAERTGGSVSTLTIQRTQQEDSAVYLCASSLWGTGSIGELFFGEGSRLTVL.

The J gene is TRBJ1-2, the V gene TRBV6-1; no definite D call. Germline V lookup: CDR1 MNHNS, CDR2 SASEGT. V was pared by 5 bases and J by 0 bases, with 7 bases between. The CDR3 length is 13 residues. The CDR3 nucleotides are TGTGCCAGCAGTTTCCAGGCTAACTATGGCTACACCTTC. Residues: CASSFQANYGYTF.

The chain combines TRBV25-1 with TRBJ1-2; D is possibly TRBD1 (5 bases). The CDR3 totals 12 residues. CDR1 is MGHDK, CDR2 SYGVNS, per germline. Trimming took 6 bases from V and 6 from J, leaving 11 bases between them. CDR3 sequence reads: CASSPRGDGYTF. In nucleotides, the CDR3 is TGTGCCAGCAGCCCCCGGGGGGATGGCTACACCTTC.

The V gene is TRBV6-5, the J gene TRBJ1-4, with TRBD1 matching 9 bases. V lost 2 bases and J lost 8; bases outside the gene matches: 6. The CDR3 is 15 residues long. Germline V gene data show CDR1 as MNHEY and CDR2 as SVGAGI. The CDR3: CASSYTGGAGEKLFF. The CDR3 coding sequence is TGTGCCAGCAGTTACACAGGGGGCGCTGGGGAAAAACTGTTTTTT.

The chain's CDR3 is CASSSPSRRQGAKGYTF. The CDR3 DNA is TGTGCCAGCAGTTCCCCTTCTCGGAGACAGGGGGCGAAGGGCTACACCTTC. The rearrangement links TRBV28 to TRBJ1-2; 10 nucleotides line up with TRBD1. The CDR3 length is 17 residues. The V and J ends lost 4 bases and 8 bases, in that order; junction bases with no gene match: 16. The germline V gene has CDR1 MDHEN and CDR2 SYDVKM.

This clone was observed a handful of times. The CDR3 DNA reads TGTGCCAGCAGCTTCGGACTAGCGGGAGGGGAAGAGCAGTTCTTC. Its protein product is CASSFGLAGGEEQFF. The V gene is TRBV5-8, the J gene TRBJ2-1, with 15 bases lining up with TRBD2. This CDR3 spans 15 amino acids. Trimming took 2 bases from V and 10 from J; bases not matched to a gene: 4. Germline CDR1 and CDR2: SGHTS and YDEGEE.

This clone was seen only once. The chain links TRBV9 to TRBJ2-3; 9 bases line up with TRBD2. V trimming: 2 bases; J trimming: 4 bases; junction bases outside the gene matches: 5. CDR1 is SGDLS and CDR2 is YYNGEE in the germline V gene. The CDR3 extends over 15 amino acids. The CDR3 sequence is CASSVASGIADTQYF. The CDR3 DNA follows: TGTGCCAGCAGCGTTGCTAGCGGGATCGCAGATACGCAGTATTTT.

The table lists this clone with a few counts. The chain recombines TRBV6-5 with TRBJ2-7; possibly TRBD1 for D (5 bases). This CDR3 has 12 residues. Germline V gene data show CDR1 as MNHEY and CDR2 as SVGAGI. V gave up 4 bases and J gave up 5 bases, with 9 bases separating them. CDR3 nucleotide sequence: TGTGCCAGCAGTTCAGGGTTCGACGAGCAGTACTTC. Translating it yields CASSSGFDEQYF.

This chain uses TRBV9 with TRBJ1-3, with a tentative D call TRBD1 (6 bases). Trimming took off 5 bases at V and 2 bases at J, with 8 bases between the two ends. Germline V gene sequence: CDR1 SGDLS, CDR2 YYNGEE. The CDR3 runs 13 residues. CDR3 bases: TGTGCCAGCAGTACAGGGACTGGAAACACCATATATTTT. Translating gives CASSTGTGNTIYF.

CDR3 sequence: CASSPVGGPNGANVLTF. DNA of the CDR3: TGTGCCAGCAGCCCAGTGGGGGGGCCGAATGGGGCCAACGTCCTGACTTTC. The chain links TRBV27 to TRBJ2-6, with D possibly TRBD2 on 7 matching bases. The CDR3 runs to 17 residues. Germline-derived CDR1 and CDR2 are MNHEY and SMNVEV (reference sequence). V gave up 6 bases and J gave up 3 bases, with 18 bases separating them.

This clone came up once. The chain joins TRBV28 to TRBJ1-2; 8 bases align to TRBD1. Trimming cost V 6 bases and J 4 bases; bases outside gene matches: 7. Per germline, CDR1 MDHEN and CDR2 SYDVKM. This CDR3 spans 14 amino acids. The CDR3 loop is CASSPGTGSYGYTF. DNA of the CDR3: TGTGCCAGCAGCCCCGGGACAGGTAGCTATGGCTACACCTTC.

The chain links TRBV28 to TRBJ2-7, with D tentatively TRBD1 (6 bases). Germline loops: CDR1 MDHEN, CDR2 SYDVKM. There are 12 residues in the CDR3. V lost 7 bases and J 3 bases, leaving 10 bases between the germline ends. CDR3 sequence reads: CASTSGDYEQYF. The CDR3 region has the DNA TGTGCCAGCACCTCAGGGGACTACGAGCAGTACTTC.

The chain links TRBV2 to TRBJ2-5, with 7 bases that match TRBD1. Germline loops: CDR1 SNHLY, CDR2 FYNNEI. The CDR3 covers 14 residues. The junction had 10 bases not matched to a gene; V was cut back by 3 bases and J by 9 bases. CDR3 protein: CASSDLGQPKAQYF. The CDR3 bases are TGTGCCAGCAGTGATTTGGGACAGCCTAAGGCCCAGTACTTC.

V gene TRBV15 combines with J gene TRBJ2-7; tentatively, D is TRBD2 (6 bases). The CDR3 runs to 16 residues. Per the germline V gene, CDR1 is LNHNV and CDR2 is YYDKDF (reference sequence). Trimming stripped 4 bases from V and 0 bases from J, with 16 bases between. The CDR3 nucleotides read TGTGCCACCAGCAAAGGAACGGGGGATTTCTCCTACGAGCAGTACTTC. Protein: CATSKGTGDFSYEQYF. Together with reference TRBV15 and TRBJ2-7, the CDR3 gives the full variable domain: DAMVIQNPRYQVTQFGKPVTLSCSQTLNHNVMYWYQQKSSQAPKLLFHYYDKDFNNEADTPDNFQSRRPNTSFCFLDIRSPGLGDTAMYLCATSKGTGDFSYEQYFGPGTRLTVT.

The CDR3 spells CASSFRQGDNEQFF. The CDR3 DNA follows: TGTGCCAGCAGCTTTCGGCAGGGGGACAATGAGCAGTTCTTC. This chain uses TRBV7-6 with TRBJ2-1, with 7 bases identical to TRBD1. This CDR3 is built from 14 residues. Germline V lookup: CDR1 SGHVS, CDR2 FNYEAQ. Trimming took 3 bases from V and 5 from J; bases not matched to a gene: 4.

This clone came up once. The chain combines TRBV19 with TRBJ2-2; 10 bases line up with TRBD2. This CDR3 has 15 amino acids. Germline values: CDR1 LNHDA, CDR2 SQIVND (reference sequence). The V gene end was trimmed by 7 bases and the J gene end by 5 bases; junction bases not matched to a gene: 7. CDR3 coding DNA: TGTGCCAGTATGTGGAGCGGGAGGGTGACCGGGGAGCTGTTTTTT. Protein sequence: CASMWSGRVTGELFF.

The chain employs TRBV7-3 and TRBJ2-7; D remains unclear. V was pared by 6 bases and J by 0 bases, with 12 bases between. This CDR3 has 14 amino acids. Germline CDR1 reads SGHTA; CDR2 reads FQGTGA. The CDR3 region is CASSPGPSSYEQYF. For the CDR3, the DNA is TGTGCCAGCAGTCCAGGTCCCAGCTCCTACGAGCAGTACTTC.

The V and J genes are TRBV5-1 and TRBJ2-3; D is undetermined. Trimming stripped 3 bases from V and 2 bases from J, with 7 bases between. The CDR3 has 13 residues. From germline, CDR1 is SGHRS and CDR2 YFSETQ. The CDR3 nucleotides read TGCGCCAGCAGCTCCGGGTTCACAGATACGCAGTATTTT. This encodes CASSSGFTDTQYF.

This clone was seen only once. The chain employs TRBV28 and TRBJ1-2; D possibly corresponds to TRBD1 (5 bases). Germline V gene data show CDR1 as MDHEN and CDR2 as SYDVKM. Trimming removed 6 bases from V and 7 bases from J, with 18 bases in between. This CDR3 is 14 amino acids long. The CDR3 bases are TGTGCCAGCAGCGGACCAACGAGGCAGGGTGGCTACACCTTC. Encoded protein: CASSGPTRQGGYTF.

This sequence joins TRBV30 and TRBJ1-1, with D unresolved. The CDR3 loop spans 10 amino acids. Trimming removed 2 bases at V and 12 bases at J, with 10 bases between. Per germline, CDR1 GTSNPN and CDR2 SVGIG (reference sequence). The CDR3 here is CAWSPGTTFF. CDR3 coding DNA: TGTGCCTGGAGTCCCGGCACTACTTTCTTT.

The rearrangement links TRBV25-1 to TRBJ2-2, with 7 bases aligning to TRBD2. With V trimmed by 4 bases and J by 2 bases, 1 base remained unmatched. The CDR3 covers 14 residues. Germline loops: CDR1 MGHDK, CDR2 SYGVNS. The CDR3 DNA follows: TGTGCCAGCAGTGGGGACTACAACACCGGGGAGCTGTTTTTT. The encoded protein is CASSGDYNTGELFF.

The rearrangement links TRBV2 to TRBJ1-1, with TRBD1 identical over 7 bases. Trimming took 7 bases from V and 5 from J; bases not matched to a gene: 16. Germline-derived CDR1 and CDR2 are SNHLY and FYNNEI. The CDR3 is made up of 16 amino acids. The CDR3 nucleotides are TGTGCCAGCAAAGAAGAACGGGACAGACCAGTTACTGAAGCTTTCTTT. Translation: CASKEERDRPVTEAFF.